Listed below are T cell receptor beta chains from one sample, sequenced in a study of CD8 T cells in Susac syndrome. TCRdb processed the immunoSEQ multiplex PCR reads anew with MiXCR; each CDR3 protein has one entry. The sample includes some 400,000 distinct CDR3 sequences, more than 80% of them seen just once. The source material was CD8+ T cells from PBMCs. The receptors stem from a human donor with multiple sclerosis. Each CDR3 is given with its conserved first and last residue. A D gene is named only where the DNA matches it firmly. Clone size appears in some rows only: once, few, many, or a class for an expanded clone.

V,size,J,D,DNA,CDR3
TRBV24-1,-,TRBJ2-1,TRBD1,TGTGCCACCAGTGAGGCGGACAGGCCTGAGCAGTTCTTC,CATSEADRPEQFF
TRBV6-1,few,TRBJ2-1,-,TGTGCCAGCAGTGAAGTACTAGTTATTCTTGAGCAGTTCTTC,CASSEVLVILEQFF
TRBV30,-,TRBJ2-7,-,TGTGCCTGGAGTGTAGATAAGCAGTACTTC,CAWSVDKQYF
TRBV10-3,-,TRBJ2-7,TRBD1,TGTGCCATCAGTGAGTCGGGGACAGGGCCCTACGAGCAGTACTTC,CAISESGTGPYEQYF
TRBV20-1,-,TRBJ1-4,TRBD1,TGCAGTGCTAGGGAAGGACAGGGAAATCTATTATATGAAAAACTGTTTTTT,CSAREGQGNLLYEKLFF
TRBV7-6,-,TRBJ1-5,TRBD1,TGTGCCAGCAGCTTAGCGGCAAGGACAGGGGCCAATCAGCCCCAGCATTTT,CASSLAARTGANQPQHF
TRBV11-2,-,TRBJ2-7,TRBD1,TGTGCCAGCAGCTTCCTCCTACCTACAGGGGGAGGCGAGCAGTACTTC,CASSFLLPTGGGEQYF
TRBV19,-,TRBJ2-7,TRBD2,TGTGCCAGTACCCGCGGGGGACTAGCGGGAGAAATCTCCTACGAGCAGTACTTC,CASTRGGLAGEISYEQYF
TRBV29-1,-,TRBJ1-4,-,TGCAGCGTTGGGCCCCAGGGTGGGACTAATGAAAAACTGTTTTTT,CSVGPQGGTNEKLFF
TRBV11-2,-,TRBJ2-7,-,TGTGCCAGCAGCTCGCTAGCCGGACAGATCTACGAGCAGTACTTC,CASSSLAGQIYEQYF
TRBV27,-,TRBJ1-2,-,TGTGCCAGCAGTTTTTCCGGGGGCGGGTATGGCTACACCTTC,CASSFSGGGYGYTF
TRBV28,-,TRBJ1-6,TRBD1,TGTGCCAGCAGTTTGGGACAGAATAATTCACCCCTCCACTTT,CASSLGQNNSPLHF
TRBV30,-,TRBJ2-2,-,TGTGCCTGGAGTGAGGTCGGGGGTGAAAACACCGGGGAGCTGTTTTTT,CAWSEVGGENTGELFF
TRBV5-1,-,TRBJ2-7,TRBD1,TGCGCCAGCAGCCTGGGACAGGGGTATGCCGAGCAGTACTTC,CASSLGQGYAEQYF
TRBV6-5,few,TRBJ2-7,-,TGTGCCAGCAGTTACTCAAACTACGGGGAGCAGTACTTC,CASSYSNYGEQYF
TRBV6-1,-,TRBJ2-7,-,TGTGCCAGCAGTGAAGCATACAATTCAGGCTCCCACGAGCAGTACTTC,CASSEAYNSGSHEQYF
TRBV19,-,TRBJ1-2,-,TGTGCCAGTAGTATACAATCCGGGACACACTATGGCTACACCTTC,CASSIQSGTHYGYTF
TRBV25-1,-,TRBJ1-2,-,TGTGCCAGCAGTGGCCGGAGCACACCGCAACGCTATGGCTACACCTTC,CASSGRSTPQRYGYTF
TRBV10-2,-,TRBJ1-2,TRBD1,TGCGCCAGCATGCCGGGGACAGGGGACGGTGGCTACACCTTC,CASMPGTGDGGYTF
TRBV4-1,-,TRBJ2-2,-,TGCGCCAGCAGCCAAGAGGGGAGCGGCACCGGGGAGCTGTTTTTT,CASSQEGSGTGELFF
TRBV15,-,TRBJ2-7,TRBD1,TGTGCCACCAGGCACGGACAGGAGTCCTACGAGCAGTACTTC,CATRHGQESYEQYF
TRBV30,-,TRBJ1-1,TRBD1,TGTGCCTGGAGTGAAGGGACAGGGGGCTTGGGGGCTTTCTTT,CAWSEGTGGLGAFF
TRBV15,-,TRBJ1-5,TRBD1,TGTGCCACCAGCAGAGAGGGGACGAGGGGGCCTCAGCCCCAGCATTTT,CATSREGTRGPQPQHF
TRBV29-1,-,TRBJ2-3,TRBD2,TGCAGCGTTGAAGAGACTAGCGGCACAGATACGCAGTATTTT,CSVEETSGTDTQYF
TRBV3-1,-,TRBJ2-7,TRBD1,TGTGCCAGCAGCCAAGATCCGGACAGGGAATTCTCCTACGAGCAGTACTTC,CASSQDPDREFSYEQYF
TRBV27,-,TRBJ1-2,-,TGTGCCAGCAGTCCCGCGGCGGTCATCTATGGCTACACCTTC,CASSPAAVIYGYTF
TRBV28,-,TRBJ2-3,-,TGTGCCAGCAGTTCAGGGGCTTTTGGGGGCGCGCCAACTAGCACAGATACGCAGTATTTT,CASSSGAFGGAPTSTDTQYF
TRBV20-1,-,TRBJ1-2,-,TGCAGTGCTAGAGACCCCCGGGGAACCAACTATGGCTACACCTTC,CSARDPRGTNYGYTF
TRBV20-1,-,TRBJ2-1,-,TGCAGTGCTGCGGGACCCAGGGAGCTCCATGAGCAGTTCTTC,CSAAGPRELHEQFF